The subject of this entry is one T cell receptor (beta chain). What it recognizes is unknown. The record originates from a study of OX40 agonist ivuxolimab in advanced cancers. Study context: In this trial design, patients received ivuxolimab intravenously at 0.01 to 10 mg/kg every 2 weeks.

Only in-frame clones appear in the TCRdb table, and some are missing; sequencing was by immunoSEQ multiplex PCR. The table lists 65,000 to 95,000 clones, about 86% of them singletons. Patients were excluded for autoimmune disease history or systemic immunosuppression. Regarding the study as a whole: CD8+ T cells were the subset that, on average, had more expanded clones than CD4+. At 0.1-3.0 mg/kg, partial responders had clonal expansion among the lowest observed.

The receptor's source is an adult with an advanced solid tumor such as melanoma, head and neck, liver or kidney cancer. The sample here was CD4+ or CD8+ T cells sorted from blood, taken in a trial of the OX40 agonist ivuxolimab.

CDR3 residues: CASSVESRDGYTF. The CDR3 DNA follows: TGTGCCAGCAGCGTAGAGTCTCGAGATGGCTACACCTTC. The rearrangement uses TRBV9 and TRBJ1-2; no clear D gene. The CDR3 has 13 amino acids. Looked up from germline, CDR1 is SGDLS and CDR2 is YYNGEE. V lost 0 bases and J 6 bases, leaving 9 bases between the germline ends.